A single sample is the source of the 15 T cell receptor beta chains below, sequenced in a study of cytomegalovirus exposure and HLA in healthy donors. The PCR made use of 60 Vbeta and 13 Jbeta primers. TCRdb's copy holds only in-frame clones and misses some; the assay was immunoSEQ multiplex PCR. The data contain over 55,000 clones, 80% to 90% of them singletons. What was sequenced was PBMCs. The receptors derive from a woman aged 25-40 years in good health and CMV-seropositive.

The rearrangement links TRBV14 to TRBJ2-3; a possible D gene is TRBD2 (5 bases). The CDR3 runs to 14 residues. V lost 4 bases, J lost 4 bases, and 12 bases lay in between. CDR1 is SGHDN and CDR2 is FVKESK in the germline V gene. CDR3 loop: CASSRRASSDTQYF. The DNA of the CDR3 is TGTGCCAGCAGCCGGCGGGCCTCCTCAGATACGCAGTATTTT.

In nucleotides, the CDR3 is TGTGCCAGCAGCTTAGAGGGAATCACAGATACGCAGTATTTT. Translation gives CASSLEGITDTQYF. The chain uses TRBV5-4 and TRBJ2-3, with D tentatively TRBD2 (5 bases). The CDR3 loop spans 14 amino acids. CDR1 SGHNT and CDR2 YYREEE come from the germline V gene (reference sequence). V lost 2 bases and J 2 bases, leaving 9 bases between the germline ends.

The chain carries TRBV30 and TRBJ1-2; D not certain. Germline assignment: CDR1 GTSNPN and CDR2 SVGIG (reference sequence). The CDR3 length is 11 residues. With 3 bases removed from V and 6 bases from J, the gap between germline ends came to 8 bases. The CDR3 region has the DNA TGTGCCTGGAGAAGCTATGATGGCTACACCTTC. Translation gives CAWRSYDGYTF.

The chain employs TRBV6-5 and TRBJ1-2; 9 bases line up with TRBD1. Germline V lookup: CDR1 MNHEY, CDR2 SVGAGI. With 2 bases clipped from V and 6 bases from J, the junction kept 10 bases outside the gene matches. This CDR3 comprises 16 residues. CDR3 region: CASSYTTGGRGDGYTF. The CDR3 DNA sequence: TGTGCCAGCAGTTACACGACAGGGGGGAGGGGTGATGGCTACACCTTC.

DNA for the CDR3: TGTGCCAGCGGAACCGGGACTGGGGGCTACACCTTC. Its protein product is CASGTGTGGYTF. V gene TRBV7-9 combines with J gene TRBJ1-2; a weak D match, TRBD1 (5 bases). Germline lookup yields CDR1 SEHNR and CDR2 FQNEAQ (reference sequence). This CDR3 has 12 residues. V was shortened by 8 bases and J by 8 bases, with 15 bases between the two germline ends.

This chain uses TRBV18 with TRBJ1-5; the match to TRBD1 covers 12 bases. CDR1 KGHSH and CDR2 LQKENI come from the germline V gene. This CDR3 comprises 17 residues. The V and J ends lost 3 bases and 6 bases, in that order; junction bases with no gene match: 9. The CDR3 region has the DNA TGTGCCAGCTCACCTCCGGGACAGGGGGCTCATAGTCAGCCCCAGCATTTT. The encoded protein is CASSPPGQGAHSQPQHF.

This chain links TRBV4-1 with TRBJ2-7; 9 bases are shared with TRBD1. The V and J ends lost 4 bases and 7 bases, in that order; junction bases with no gene match: 14. CDR1 is MGHRA, CDR2 YSYEKL, per germline. This CDR3 comprises 16 residues. The chain's CDR3 is CASSRGRDRESQEQYF. CDR3 sequence (DNA): TGCGCCAGCAGCCGCGGTCGGGACAGGGAGTCACAAGAGCAGTACTTC.

V usage is TRBV6-5 and J usage is TRBJ2-1; 9 nucleotides match TRBD2. The junction had 7 bases not matched to a gene; V was cut back by 7 bases and J by 3 bases. This CDR3 is 15 amino acids long. Germline-derived CDR1 and CDR2 are MNHEY and SVGAGI. CDR3 region: CASTPETSGYNEQFF. The CDR3 DNA sequence: TGTGCCAGCACCCCAGAGACTAGCGGCTACAATGAGCAGTTCTTC.

This chain joins TRBV10-3 and TRBJ1-5, with 8 bases that match TRBD1. From germline, CDR1 is ENHRY and CDR2 SYGVKD. This CDR3 contains 18 residues. The junction had 11 bases not matched to a gene; V was cut back by 2 bases and J by 2 bases. CDR3 sequence reads: CAISEINSGGFGNQPQHF. The CDR3 nucleotides are TGTGCCATCAGTGAGATAAATTCAGGGGGCTTCGGCAATCAGCCCCAGCATTTT.

The chain combines TRBV7-8 with TRBJ2-2; 11 positions match TRBD2. Germline V gene lookup returns CDR1 SGHVS and CDR2 FQNEAQ. The CDR3 spans 17 residues. The J segment lost 0 bases and the V segment lost 6 bases, leaving 6 bases of the junction unmatched. CDR3 coding DNA: TGTGCCAGCAGTCGTTGGACTAGCGGGTCGAACACCGGGGAGCTGTTTTTT. It translates to CASSRWTSGSNTGELFF.

The sample holds a few counts of this clone. The rearrangement uses TRBV9 and TRBJ2-3; D not certain. The germline gives CDR1 SGDLS, CDR2 YYNGEE. Trimming took off 2 bases at V and 4 bases at J, with 8 bases between the two ends. This CDR3 is built from 13 residues. In DNA, the CDR3 is TGTGCCAGCAGCGTCTTTCTAGCAGATACGCAGTATTTT. It is translated as CASSVFLADTQYF.

The J gene is TRBJ2-5, the V gene TRBV19; no reliable D call. This CDR3 has 13 amino acids. V dropped 5 bases and J dropped 4 bases, with 11 bases sitting between them. Germline V lookup: CDR1 LNHDA, CDR2 SQIVND (reference sequence). The CDR3 is CASSEVERETQYF. Written as DNA, the CDR3 is TGTGCCAGTAGTGAGGTTGAGCGAGAGACCCAGTACTTC. The entire variable domain, with the rest obtained from reference TRBV19 and TRBJ2-5, is as follows: DGGITQSPKYLFRKEGQNVTLSCEQNLNHDAMYWYRQDPGQGLRLIYYSQIVNDFQKGDIAEGYSVSREKKESFPLTVTSAQKNPTAFYLCASSEVERETQYFGPGTRLLVL.

The rearrangement uses TRBV6-1 and TRBJ2-3; the match to TRBD2 covers 11 bases. This CDR3 has 14 residues. The V and J ends lost 6 bases and 3 bases, in that order; junction bases with no gene match: 2. Germline lookup yields CDR1 MNHNS and CDR2 SASEGT. CDR3 nucleotides: TGTGCCAGCAGACTAGCGGGAGATACAGATACGCAGTATTTT. Translation gives CASRLAGDTDTQYF.

In its sample, this clone was seen a few times. The rearrangement uses TRBV11-2 and TRBJ2-2; D is unresolved. V shed 5 bases and J shed 8 bases, with 12 bases lying between them. The germline V gene encodes CDR1 SGHAT and CDR2 FQNNGV. This CDR3 is 13 amino acids long. The DNA of the CDR3 is TGTGCCAGCAGCCGACCGACGGAGGGGGAGCTGTTTTTT. Translation gives CASSRPTEGELFF.

The chain combines TRBV18 with TRBJ1-5, with D perhaps TRBD1 (5 bases). CDR1 is KGHSH and CDR2 is LQKENI in the germline V gene. The CDR3 is 13 amino acids. Trimming pared 4 bases from V and 7 bases from J, leaving 11 bases between. The CDR3 region has the DNA TGTGCCAGCTCACTAGGACACGGACAGCCCCAGCATTTT. Its protein is CASSLGHGQPQHF.